Each of the 20 T cell receptor beta chains below was sequenced from the same sample in a study of Ad26.COV2.S vaccination and SARS-CoV-2 variants listed by TCRdb under 2021. The sample's treatment or condition label, in plain terms: 15 to 20 received Ad26.COV2.S at low or high dose, single or two shots; five or six received placebo; per-sample allocation not given. For vaccine and placebo recipients, the sequenced repertoires came from samples collected on day 63 after the first injection. Libraries were made using the immunoSEQ multiplex PCR assay. Drawn from immuneACCESS, this table holds only the in-frame rearrangements with V and J called that TCRdb kept. Clones are partly lost; checked studies trace under half to an unresolved V gene and leave the rest unexplained. This sample is represented by hundreds of thousands of clones; more than 80% of them were singletons. The ten largest clones capture over 1.3% of the sample.

The sample in question was peripheral blood, obtained in a trial of Ad26.COV2.S vaccine versus placebo. The receptors here all came from a person aged 18-60 years who received the Ad26.COV2.S COVID-19 vaccine or a placebo.

The chain carries TRBV4-3 and TRBJ2-3; TRBD2 might be the D (6 bases). This CDR3 is 15 amino acids long. The V end lost 0 bases, the J end lost 2 bases, and 9 bases lay between the germline ends. Germline lookup yields CDR1 LGHNA and CDR2 YSLEER. The CDR3 is CASSQELADTDTQYF. The CDR3 DNA sequence: TGCGCCAGCAGCCAAGAATTAGCGGACACAGATACGCAGTATTTT.

This chain links TRBV27 with TRBJ2-7, with TRBD1 matching 7 bases. CDR3 size: 15 residues. Per the germline V gene, CDR1 is MNHEY and CDR2 is SMNVEV (reference sequence). V gave up 4 bases and J gave up 1 base; unmatched junction bases: 7. This CDR3 reads CASSSPGQWSYEQYF. The CDR3, as DNA: TGTGCCAGCAGTTCCCCGGGACAGTGGTCCTACGAGCAGTACTTC.

The V and J genes are TRBV13 and TRBJ2-1; D remains ambiguous. This CDR3 has 15 amino acids. V was trimmed by 0 bases and J by 3 bases, leaving 9 bases between them. In germline, CDR1 is PRHDT, CDR2 FYEKMQ (reference sequence). The CDR3 region is CASSLGQVGYNEQFF. CDR3 in DNA: TGTGCCAGCAGCTTAGGCCAGGTAGGCTACAATGAGCAGTTCTTC.

DNA of the CDR3: TGTGCCAGTAGTATTAGCGGGAGAGTCGGATCCTACGAGCAGTACTTC. Translation: CASSISGRVGSYEQYF. V and J are TRBV19 and TRBJ2-7; 9 bases align to TRBD2. Per the germline V gene, CDR1 is LNHDA and CDR2 is SQIVND (reference sequence). V dropped 3 bases and J dropped 1; count of bases not matched to a gene: 7. The CDR3 runs to 16 residues.

As to this clone: Because the CDR3 is missing its conserved closing phenylalanine or tryptophan, this is likely a read error. Because the CDR3's place on the DNA is in doubt, the DNA is left out and the CDR3 is given as listed by TCRdb. V gene TRBV30 combines with J gene TRBJ2-7; the D call in the table, TRBD2, was not verified against the DNA. CDR1 is GTSNPN, CDR2 SVGIG, per germline (reference sequence). The CDR3 extends over 8 residues, inclusive of both ends. This CDR3 is CAWSGRLL.

The chain is built from TRBV27 and TRBJ1-5; perhaps TRBD1 as D (6 bases). Germline V gives CDR1 MNHEY, CDR2 SMNVEV (reference sequence). The CDR3 sequence is 21 residues long. V was cut by 1 base and J by 4 bases, with 29 bases left in between. The DNA for the CDR3 is TGTGCCAGCAGTTTATTCGGCCCTACTGGGGGGCGACGCTCCCTAAATCAGCCCCAGCATTTT. This sequence encodes CASSLFGPTGGRRSLNQPQHF.

The chain is built from TRBV9 and TRBJ2-5, with D maybe TRBD1 (5 bases). CDR3 size: 14 residues. Germline assignment: CDR1 SGDLS and CDR2 YYNGEE. V gave up 2 bases and J gave up 1 base, with 9 bases separating them. CDR3 amino acids: CASSVTAFQETQYF. The CDR3 DNA sequence: TGTGCCAGCAGCGTGACAGCTTTCCAAGAGACCCAGTACTTC.

This clone was seen once. The V gene is TRBV9, the J gene TRBJ1-4; TRBD1 matches at 7 bases. The J segment lost 0 bases and the V segment lost 4 bases, leaving 12 bases of the junction unmatched. CDR1 and CDR2 (germline): SGDLS, YYNGEE. CDR3 length equals 18 residues. The CDR3: CASSSRDSTFATNEKLFF. The CDR3 DNA reads TGTGCCAGCAGCTCCCGGGACAGTACCTTTGCAACTAATGAAAAACTGTTTTTT.

There are a few counts of this clone. This chain connects TRBV6-6 to TRBJ1-2; maybe TRBD1 (5 bases). This CDR3 contains 16 residues. Trimming took off 5 bases at V and 3 bases at J, with 19 bases between the two ends. Germline lookup yields CDR1 MNHNY and CDR2 SVGAGI (reference sequence). CDR3 coding DNA: TGTGCCAGCAGTCATCTGATGGGGGAGGTGGACTATGGCTACACCTTC. As protein: CASSHLMGEVDYGYTF.

The V and J genes are TRBV7-2 and TRBJ2-7, with D perhaps matching TRBD2 (6 bases). This CDR3 is built from 15 residues. Germline CDR1 and CDR2: SGHTA and FQGNSA. The V gene lost 6 bases and the J gene lost 2 bases, with 17 bases spanning the gap. The DNA for the CDR3 is TGTGCCAGCAGGCTTCGGAGCCCGGGAGCCTACGAGCAGTACTTC. This gives the protein CASRLRSPGAYEQYF.

The chain has TRBV6-5 and TRBJ2-7, with D possibly TRBD2 on 6 matching bases. V lost 3 bases to trimming and J lost 2 bases, with 11 bases between them. The CDR3 totals 14 residues. Germline lookup yields CDR1 MNHEY and CDR2 SVGAGI. The CDR3 is CASSYAGRTYEQYF. In DNA form, the CDR3 reads TGTGCCAGCAGTTATGCGGGGCGGACCTACGAGCAGTACTTC.

This chain uses TRBV29-1 with TRBJ2-4; possibly TRBD2 for D (6 bases). The germline CDR1 and CDR2 sequences are SQVTM and ANQGSEA. Trimming took 3 bases from V and 5 from J, leaving 14 bases between them. This CDR3 has 14 residues. CDR3 coding DNA: TGCAGCGTTGACGGGGGAAGCCCCCAAAACATTCAGTACTTC. Protein sequence: CSVDGGSPQNIQYF.

V usage is TRBV29-1 and J usage is TRBJ1-1, with no clear D. The CDR3 runs 14 residues. Germline assignment: CDR1 SQVTM and CDR2 ANQGSEA. V lost 6 bases to trimming and J lost 1 base, with 15 bases between them. CDR3 loop: CSVAMDVGNTEAFF. DNA for the CDR3: TGCAGCGTCGCTATGGATGTGGGGAACACTGAAGCTTTCTTT.

The chain uses TRBV7-9 and TRBJ2-3; 11 nucleotides align to TRBD2. From germline, CDR1 is SEHNR and CDR2 FQNEAQ (reference sequence). The CDR3 sequence is 15 residues long. Germline trimming cut 7 bases from V and 3 bases from J; bases unmatched to any gene: 6. CDR3 DNA sequence: TGTGCCAGCACCCTCCTAGCGGGGGGAACAGATACGCAGTATTTT. Translated: CASTLLAGGTDTQYF.

The V gene is TRBV3-1 (or the pseudogene TRBV3-2), the J gene TRBJ2-7; D is ambiguous. The CDR3 consists of 12 residues. Germline lookup yields CDR1 LGHDT and CDR2 YNNKEL (reference sequence). The V end lost 4 bases, the J end lost 2 bases, and 6 bases lay between the germline ends. CDR3 in DNA: TGTGCCAGCAGCCTTGAACCCTACGAGCAGTACTTC. This translates into CASSLEPYEQYF.

The chain has TRBV27 and TRBJ2-1, with D possibly TRBD2 on 6 matching bases. V lost 2 bases and J lost 13, with 9 bases in between. The CDR3 is 11 amino acids. CDR1 is MNHEY and CDR2 is SMNVEV in the germline V gene (reference sequence). CDR3 in amino acids: CASSLRGFQFF. The CDR3 nucleotides read TGTGCCAGCAGTTTACGGGGGTTCCAGTTCTTC.

The rearrangement links TRBV21-1 to TRBJ2-3; TRBD2, as called in the table, went unchecked against the DNA. TRBV21-1 is recorded as a pseudogene. The CDR3 spans 14 residues. CDR3 DNA sequence: TGTGCCTTTAGGTGGCTACCCGGGGGGGATACGCAGTATTTT. Its protein product is CAFRWLPGGDTQYF.

The gene calls are TRBV4-3 and TRBJ1-4, with a weak D call TRBD1 (6 bases). The CDR3 length is 19 residues. Trimming stripped 0 bases from V and 0 bases from J, with 17 bases between. Germline V gene data show CDR1 as LGHNA and CDR2 as YSLEER. The CDR3 DNA follows: TGCGCCAGCAGCCAAGATAGGGTAGGGGGGCGATCAACTAATGAAAAACTGTTTTTT. It translates to CASSQDRVGGRSTNEKLFF.

The chain recombines TRBV19 with TRBJ2-2; 11 nucleotides align to TRBD2. The J segment lost 9 bases and the V segment lost 5 bases, leaving 5 bases of the junction unmatched. Germline V gene data show CDR1 as LNHDA and CDR2 as SQIVND (reference sequence). This CDR3 is 14 amino acids long. The CDR3 coding sequence is TGTGCCAGTAGTCGGACTAGCGGGTTAAGGGAGCTGTTTTTT. Residues: CASSRTSGLRELFF.

The J gene is TRBJ1-1, the V gene TRBV7-3; maybe TRBD1 (5 bases). Trimming pared 6 bases from V and 0 bases from J, leaving 14 bases between. The CDR3 has 15 residues. CDR1 is SGHTA, CDR2 FQGTGA, per germline. The CDR3 loop reads CASSVQGGMNTEAFF. The CDR3 nucleotides read TGTGCCAGCAGTGTGCAGGGTGGGATGAACACTGAAGCTTTCTTT.